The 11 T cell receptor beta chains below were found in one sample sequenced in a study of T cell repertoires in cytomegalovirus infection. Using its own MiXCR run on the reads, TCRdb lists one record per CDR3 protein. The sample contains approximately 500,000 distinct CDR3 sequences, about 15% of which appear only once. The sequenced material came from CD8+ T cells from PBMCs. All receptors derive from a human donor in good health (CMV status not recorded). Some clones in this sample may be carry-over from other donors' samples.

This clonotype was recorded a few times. As DNA, the CDR3 is TGTGCCAGCAGTTACTCGAAGGCGGGGGATGGCTACACCTTC. Protein sequence: CASSYSKAGDGYTF. The V gene is TRBV6-5, the J gene TRBJ1-2, with D perhaps matching TRBD1 (5 bases). This CDR3 has 14 amino acids. The germline V and J ends were trimmed by 0 bases and 6 bases, with 11 bases remaining between them. Germline V CDR1 and CDR2: MNHEY, SVGAGI.

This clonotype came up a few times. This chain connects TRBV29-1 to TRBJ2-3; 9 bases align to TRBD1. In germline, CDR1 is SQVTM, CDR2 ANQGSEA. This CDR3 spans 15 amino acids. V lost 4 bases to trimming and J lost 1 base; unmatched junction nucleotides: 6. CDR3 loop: CSVGSWTGGTDTQYF. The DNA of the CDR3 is TGCAGCGTTGGATCTTGGACAGGGGGCACAGATACGCAGTATTTT.

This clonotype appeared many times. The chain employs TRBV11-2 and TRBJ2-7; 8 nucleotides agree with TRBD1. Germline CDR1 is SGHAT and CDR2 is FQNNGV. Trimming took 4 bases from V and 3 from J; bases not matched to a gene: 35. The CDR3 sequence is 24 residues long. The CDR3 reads CASSSYFRGQETSPAGQPLYEQYF. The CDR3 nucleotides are TGTGCCAGCAGCTCCTATTTTCGGGGACAGGAGACCTCTCCAGCAGGCCAGCCACTCTACGAGCAGTACTTC.

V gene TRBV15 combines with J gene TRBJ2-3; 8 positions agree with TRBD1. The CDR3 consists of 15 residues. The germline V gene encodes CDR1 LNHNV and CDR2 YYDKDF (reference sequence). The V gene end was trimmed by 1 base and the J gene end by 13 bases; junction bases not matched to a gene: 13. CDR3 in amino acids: CATSRGAAGTGAKYF. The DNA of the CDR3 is TGTGCCACCAGCAGAGGAGCGGCGGGGACAGGCGCGAAGTATTTT.

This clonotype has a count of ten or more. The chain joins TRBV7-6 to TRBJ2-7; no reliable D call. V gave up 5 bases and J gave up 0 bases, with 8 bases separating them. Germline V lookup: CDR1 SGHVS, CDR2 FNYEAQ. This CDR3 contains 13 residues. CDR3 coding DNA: TGTGCCAGCAGCCCCCACCCCTCCTACGAGCAGTACTTC. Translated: CASSPHPSYEQYF.

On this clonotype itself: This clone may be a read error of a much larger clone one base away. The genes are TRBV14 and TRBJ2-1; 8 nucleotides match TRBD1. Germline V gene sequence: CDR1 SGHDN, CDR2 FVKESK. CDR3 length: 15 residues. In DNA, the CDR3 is TGTGCCAGCAGCCACCGGGACAGGTCCTACAATGAGCAGTTATTC. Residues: CASSHRDRSYNEQLF.

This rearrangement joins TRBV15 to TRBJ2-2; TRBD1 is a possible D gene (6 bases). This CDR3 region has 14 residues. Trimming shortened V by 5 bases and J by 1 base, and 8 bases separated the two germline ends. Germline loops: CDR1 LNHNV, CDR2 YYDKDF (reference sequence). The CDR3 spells CATSWTENTGELFF. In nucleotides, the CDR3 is TGTGCCACCAGCTGGACAGAGAACACCGGGGAGCTGTTTTTT.

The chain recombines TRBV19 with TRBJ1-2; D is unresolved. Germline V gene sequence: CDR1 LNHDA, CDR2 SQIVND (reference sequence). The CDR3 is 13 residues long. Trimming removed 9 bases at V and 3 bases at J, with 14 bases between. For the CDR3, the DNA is TGTGCCAGCTCGTCCGGGGATTACTATGGCTACACCTTC. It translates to CASSSGDYYGYTF.

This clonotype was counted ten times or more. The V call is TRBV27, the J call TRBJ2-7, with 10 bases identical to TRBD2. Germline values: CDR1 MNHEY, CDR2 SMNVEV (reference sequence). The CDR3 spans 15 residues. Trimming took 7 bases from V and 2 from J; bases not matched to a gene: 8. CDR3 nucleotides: TGTGCCAGCACCCCCGGGACTAGCGCTACCTACGAGCAGTACTTC. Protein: CASTPGTSATYEQYF.

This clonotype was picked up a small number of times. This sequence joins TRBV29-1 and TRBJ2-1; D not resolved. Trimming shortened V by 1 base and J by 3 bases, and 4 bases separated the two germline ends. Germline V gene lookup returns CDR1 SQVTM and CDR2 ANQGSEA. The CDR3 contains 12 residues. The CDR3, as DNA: TGCAGCGTTGAAGTCCGCTACAATGAGCAGTTCTTC. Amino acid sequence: CSVEVRYNEQFF.

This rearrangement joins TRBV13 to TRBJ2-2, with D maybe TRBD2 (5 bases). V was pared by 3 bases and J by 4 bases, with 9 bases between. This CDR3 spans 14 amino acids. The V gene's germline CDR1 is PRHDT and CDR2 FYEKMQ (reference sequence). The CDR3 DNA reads TGTGCCAGCAGCTTCGGGGTGAGCACCGGGGAGCTGTTTTTT. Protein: CASSFGVSTGELFF.